One TCR beta chain is described in this entry. What it binds is unknown. The study reverse transcribed the entire isolated RNA, so it sequenced expressed TCRB transcripts. Assay used: immunoSEQ multiplex PCR; TCRdb lists only in-frame clones, some missing. There are a few hundred thousand clones in the sample; approximately 9.9% occur only once, and 0.015% lies in the top ten. The sample is drawn from a study of beta chain features in type 1 diabetes. Points from the study as a whole: For patients, the naive, central memory and Treg TCRB repertoires appeared more alike than for healthy donors.

Germline CDR1 reads SGHRS; CDR2 reads YFSETQ. Germline trimming cut 4 bases from V and 8 bases from J; bases unmatched to any gene: 6. The CDR3 extends over 14 amino acids. The genes are TRBV5-1 and TRBJ2-1, with 10 bases matching TRBD1. Sequencing input: naive CD4+ T cells from blood. This clonotype was sampled from a woman aged 25 to 39 in good health. In DNA form, the CDR3 reads TGCGCCAGCAGCCCCGGACAGGGGGTCGATGAGCAGTTCTTC. Translation gives CASSPGQGVDEQFF.